This T cell receptor (beta chain) was found in a study of blood T cell repertoires in COVID-19. Study as a whole: Specimens from acute and convalescent COVID-19 originated in the United States, Italy and Spain.

Germline loops: CDR1 SGHVS, CDR2 FQNEAQ. V lost 5 bases to trimming and J lost 9 bases; unmatched junction nucleotides: 6. CDR3 length: 14 amino acids. In the authors' workflow: Researchers report that nucleated cell counts were estimated from reference gene primer amplification. Libraries were prepared by immunoSEQ multiplex PCR; TCRdb keeps only in-frame clonotypes and omits some of them. V, J and clone size are taken as reported in that table, and D and trimming were inferred from the DNA itself. The sample records about 260,000 clones, 86% being singletons. The V and J genes are TRBV7-8 and TRBJ2-3; 12 positions agree with TRBD2. The sequence was collected from a man aged 35-49 years who had recovered from COVID-19. The source material was peripheral blood. CDR3: CASSASGRVVTQYF. CDR3 sequence (DNA): TGTGCCAGCAGCGCTAGCGGGAGGGTGGTAACGCAGTATTTT.